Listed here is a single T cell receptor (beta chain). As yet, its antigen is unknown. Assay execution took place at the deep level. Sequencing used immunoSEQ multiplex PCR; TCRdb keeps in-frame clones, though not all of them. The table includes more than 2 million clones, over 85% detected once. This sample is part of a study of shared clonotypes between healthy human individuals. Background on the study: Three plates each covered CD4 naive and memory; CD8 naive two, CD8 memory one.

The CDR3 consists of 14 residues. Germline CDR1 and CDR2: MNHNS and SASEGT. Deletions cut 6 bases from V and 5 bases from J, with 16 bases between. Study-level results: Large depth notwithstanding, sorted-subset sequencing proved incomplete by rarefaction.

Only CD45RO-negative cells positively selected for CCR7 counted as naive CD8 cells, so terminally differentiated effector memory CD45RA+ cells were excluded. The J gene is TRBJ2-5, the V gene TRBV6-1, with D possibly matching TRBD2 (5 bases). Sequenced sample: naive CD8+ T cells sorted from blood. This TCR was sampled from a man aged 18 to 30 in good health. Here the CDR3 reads CASSTEGIGETQYF. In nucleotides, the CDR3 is TGTGCCAGCAGCACCGAGGGTATAGGGGAGACCCAGTACTTC.